One sample yielded the 28 T cell receptor beta chains listed below, sequenced in a study of HIV-infected patients and healthy controls. Antiretroviral therapy had run roughly three months, about 14 weeks, before follow-up blood collection. No cell fractionation was done, so the repertoire covers all unsorted peripheral blood T cells. Alpha and beta constant-region primers primed reverse transcription of 400 to 650 ng RNA. Separate chain-specific third strand synthesis with multiplexing indices produced the alpha and beta libraries. Each CDR3 protein gets one entry after TCRdb re-called the 5' RACE reads with MiXCR. The sample lists about 2,100 distinct CDR3 sequences, around 14% occurring once. This sample comprised blood, obtained during antiretroviral therapy. Receptors originate from an adult with HIV infection.

Many counts were recorded for this clonotype. This CDR3 is CSVRRTVNTGELFF. The CDR3 DNA is TGCAGCGTGCGAAGGACGGTGAACACCGGGGAGCTGTTTTTT. V and J are TRBV29-1 and TRBJ2-2; D gene ambiguous. V was shortened by 6 bases and J by 1 base, with 12 bases between the two germline ends. Germline V lookup: CDR1 SQVTM, CDR2 ANQGSEA. This CDR3 contains 14 residues.

This clonotype rates as medium-sized. This chain uses TRBV12-3 or TRBV12-4 with TRBJ2-3; 9 bases are shared with TRBD2. The CDR3 runs 15 residues. The V gene end was trimmed by 8 bases and the J gene end by 2 bases; junction bases not matched to a gene: 8. The CDR3 sequence is CASRTSAASTDTQYF. For the CDR3, the DNA is TGTGCCAGCCGGACTAGCGCCGCTTCCACAGATACGCAGTATTTT.

By share, this clonotype ranks as medium-sized. A much more abundant neighbour one base away suggests this may be a read error. Given the absence of the conserved phenylalanine or tryptophan at the CDR3 end, a read error is likely. V is TRBV7-2 and J is TRBJ2-7, with unresolved D. The germline CDR1 and CDR2 sequences are SGHTA and FQGNSA. This CDR3 region has 11 residues. The germline V and J ends were trimmed by 4 bases and 3 bases, with 4 bases remaining between them. The CDR3 protein is CASSSLYEQYL. For the CDR3, the DNA is TGTGCCAGCAGCTCACTCTACGAGCAGTACTTA.

Relative to its sample, this clonotype is medium-sized. The J gene is TRBJ1-1, the V gene TRBV6-6, with no clear D. This CDR3 has 12 residues. Trimming cost V 4 bases and J 7 bases, with 10 bases left between them. Looked up from germline, CDR1 is MNHNY and CDR2 is SVGAGI (reference sequence). CDR3 DNA sequence: TGTGCCAGCAGTTTAGAACCGAATGAAGCTTTCTTT. Protein: CASSLEPNEAFF.

This clonotype came up a few times. The rearrangement links TRBV3-1 to TRBJ2-6; TRBD1 matches 8 bases. Unmatched junction bases numbered 12, after V lost 6 bases and J lost 2 bases. Germline V gives CDR1 LGHDT, CDR2 YNNKEL (reference sequence). CDR3 length: 18 residues. This CDR3 reads CASRDLTGVLTGANVLTF. The CDR3 bases are TGTGCCAGCAGGGACCTGACAGGGGTCTTAACTGGGGCCAACGTCCTGACTTTC. Together with reference TRBV3-1 and TRBJ2-6, the CDR3 gives the full variable domain: DTAVSQTPKYLVTQMGNDKSIKCEQNLGHDTMYWYKQDSKKFLKIMFSYNNKELIINETVPNRFSPKSPDKAHLNLHINSLELGDSAVYFCASRDLTGVLTGANVLTFGAGSRLTVL.

By proportion, this clonotype is medium-sized. The chain combines TRBV4-2 with TRBJ2-3; no clear D. The CDR3 has 13 amino acids. Trimming stripped 0 bases from V and 4 bases from J, with 5 bases between. Germline V gene lookup returns CDR1 LGHNA and CDR2 YNFKEQ. In nucleotides, the CDR3 is TGTGCCAGCAGCCAAGATTCAGCAGATACGCAGTATTTT. Its translation is CASSQDSADTQYF.

The chain uses TRBV29-1 and TRBJ2-1; the D is unclear. Looked up from germline, CDR1 is SQVTM and CDR2 is ANQGSEA. This CDR3 region has 13 residues. Trimming removed 4 bases at V and 0 bases at J, with 7 bases between. CDR3 DNA: TGCAGCGTTGTACCTGGCTCCTACAATGAGCAGTTCTTC. It codes for CSVVPGSYNEQFF.

Regarding this clonotype: This may arise from a read error, as a much more abundant clone is one base away. This chain connects TRBV4-2 to TRBJ1-3, with 11 positions matching TRBD1. V trimming: 4 bases; J trimming: 6 bases; junction bases outside the gene matches: 5. From germline, CDR1 is LGHNA and CDR2 YNFKEQ. The CDR3 runs to 15 residues. The CDR3 DNA reads TGTGCCAGCAGCCGGGACAGGGGGGGCGTAAACACCATATATTTT. Its protein product is CASSRDRGGVNTIYF.

This clonotype is judged medium-sized. The V and J genes are TRBV24-1 and TRBJ2-3; 10 positions agree with TRBD2. Germline values: CDR1 KGHDR, CDR2 SFDVKD. The J segment lost 2 bases and the V segment lost 7 bases, leaving 8 bases of the junction unmatched. The CDR3 loop spans 16 amino acids. The CDR3 spells CATSGGSGRATDTQYF. For the CDR3, the DNA is TGTGCCACCAGCGGTGGGAGCGGGAGGGCCACAGATACGCAGTATTTT.

This clonotype is large in the sample. The V call is TRBV14, the J call TRBJ2-7; weak D call: TRBD1 (5 bases). Trimming stripped 2 bases from V and 2 bases from J, with 10 bases between. Germline CDR1 reads SGHDN; CDR2 reads FVKESK. The CDR3 runs 14 residues. This CDR3 is CASSQLGAAYEQYF. The DNA for the CDR3 is TGTGCCAGCAGCCAACTAGGGGCGGCCTACGAGCAGTACTTC.

By share of the sample, this clonotype is medium-sized (0.01 to 0.1%). The rearrangement uses TRBV4-3 and TRBJ1-5, with 7 bases that match TRBD1. In germline, CDR1 is LGHNA, CDR2 YSLEER. CDR3 length: 15 residues. Trimming took 0 bases from V and 2 from J; bases not matched to a gene: 1. The CDR3 protein is CASSQDGTGNQPQHF. Here the CDR3 DNA reads TGCGCCAGCAGCCAAGATGGGACAGGCAATCAGCCCCAGCATTTT.

The table lists this clonotype with a few counts. The V and J genes are TRBV7-2 and TRBJ2-6; D unresolved. Between the trimmed V and J ends, which lost 5 bases and 0 bases, there was a span of 8 bases. This CDR3 region has 15 residues. Germline values: CDR1 SGHTA, CDR2 FQGNSA. CDR3 sequence: CASSPQASGANVLTF. CDR3 nucleotide sequence: TGTGCCAGCAGCCCCCAAGCCTCTGGGGCCAACGTCCTGACTTTC.

Concerning this clonotype: A much larger clone differs by one base, so this may be a read error. The chain combines TRBV11-2 with TRBJ1-1, with D uncertain. Between the trimmed V and J ends, which lost 5 bases and 5 bases, there was a span of 18 bases. CDR1 is SGHAT, CDR2 FQNNGV, per germline. The CDR3 is 15 residues long. The CDR3 loop reads CASSRSLGWGTEAFF. In DNA form, the CDR3 reads TGTGCCAGCAGCCGAAGTTTAGGGTGGGGAACTGAAGCTTTCTTT.

This clonotype is classed as medium-sized (0.01 to 0.1%). This chain connects TRBV30 to TRBJ1-1; D perhaps matches TRBD1 (6 bases). The V end lost 5 bases, the J end lost 6 bases, and 16 bases lay between the germline ends. CDR1 and CDR2 (germline): GTSNPN, SVGIG (reference sequence). The CDR3 contains 13 residues. The CDR3 DNA is TGTGCCTGGTGGACAGAGGGGAATCCTGAAGCTTTCTTT. Translation: CAWWTEGNPEAFF.

J is TRBJ2-6 and V is TRBV19; D gene unclear. V shed 8 bases and J shed 2 bases, with 7 bases lying between them. The CDR3 consists of 13 residues. CDR1 and CDR2 from the germline V gene are LNHDA and SQIVND (reference sequence). In DNA, the CDR3 is TGTGCCAGTCGCGCGGCTGGGGCCAACGTCCTGACTTTC. Translated: CASRAAGANVLTF.

This clonotype is medium-sized within its sample. The chain uses TRBV27 and TRBJ1-6; 8 bases are a match to TRBD1. This CDR3 comprises 13 residues. V trimming: 6 bases; J trimming: 9 bases; junction bases outside the gene matches: 4. CDR1 is MNHEY, CDR2 SMNVEV, per germline (reference sequence). The CDR3 region is CASRAGGVSPLHF. CDR3 sequence (DNA): TGTGCCAGCAGGGCAGGGGGCGTTTCACCCCTCCACTTT.

In its sample, this clonotype is medium-sized. V and J are TRBV5-1 and TRBJ1-1, with D unresolved. Per germline, CDR1 SGHRS and CDR2 YFSETQ. The CDR3 consists of 15 residues. V was trimmed by 4 bases and J by 5 bases, leaving 18 bases between them. The CDR3 DNA is TGCGCCAGCAGCCTACAGACCCCCGTGAGAACTGAAGCTTTCTTT. Translated: CASSLQTPVRTEAFF.

This clonotype is medium-sized. The V and J genes are TRBV3-1 and TRBJ2-3; no clear D. CDR3 length equals 12 residues. CDR1 LGHDT and CDR2 YNNKEL come from the germline V gene (reference sequence). V gave up 6 bases and J gave up 5 bases, with 9 bases separating them. CDR3 sequence reads: CASSVSEDTQYF. The DNA for the CDR3 is TGTGCCAGCAGTGTGAGCGAAGATACGCAGTATTTT.

This clonotype counts as medium-sized. The chain uses TRBV7-2 and TRBJ2-7; 7 nucleotides line up with TRBD1. The length of the CDR3 is 15 residues. Germline V gene lookup returns CDR1 SGHTA and CDR2 FQGNSA. The trim removed 4 bases at V and 7 bases at J, leaving 13 bases unmatched. As DNA, the CDR3 is TGTGCCAGCAGCTCCCGAAGGGGGCCGAATTGGGAGCAGTACTTC. Residues: CASSSRRGPNWEQYF. The full variable domain, its missing parts supplied by reference TRBV7-2 and TRBJ2-7, is GAGVSQSPSNKVTEKGKDVELRCDPISGHTALYWYRQSLGQGLEFLIYFQGNSAPDKSGLPSDRFSAERTGGSVSTLTIQRTQQEDSAVYLCASSSRRGPNWEQYFGPGTRLTVT.

By frequency in the sample, this clonotype is medium-sized. The genes are TRBV4-3 and TRBJ2-1, with 9 bases identical to TRBD2. V gave up 0 bases and J gave up 9 bases; unmatched junction bases: 6. Germline values: CDR1 LGHNA, CDR2 YSLEER. The CDR3 totals 15 residues. The CDR3 loop reads CASSQDSGSVREQFF. CDR3 coding DNA: TGCGCCAGCAGCCAAGATAGCGGGAGCGTGCGTGAGCAGTTCTTC.

This clonotype is judged medium-sized. This chain links TRBV7-2 with TRBJ2-1, with 7 positions matching TRBD1. There are 13 residues in the CDR3. V lost 5 bases, J lost 12 bases, and 10 bases stayed unmatched. Germline CDR1 reads SGHTA; CDR2 reads FQGNSA. CDR3 in amino acids: CASSRLDRAGQFF. In DNA form, the CDR3 reads TGTGCCAGCAGCCGACTCGACAGGGCCGGGCAGTTCTTC. The full variable domain, with the rest looked up from reference TRBV7-2 and TRBJ2-1, is GAGVSQSPSNKVTEKGKDVELRCDPISGHTALYWYRQSLGQGLEFLIYFQGNSAPDKSGLPSDRFSAERTGGSVSTLTIQRTQQEDSAVYLCASSRLDRAGQFFGPGTRLTVL.

Notes on this clonotype: The junction shows a germline mismatch at one end, possibly a read error. J is TRBJ2-3 and V is TRBV27, with no clear D. CDR1 is MNHEY, CDR2 SMNVEV, per germline (reference sequence). CDR3 length: 12 residues. DNA for the CDR3: TGTGCAAGCAGTTTTCGCGGAGATACGAAGTATTTT. It encodes CASSFRGDTKYF.

This clonotype is medium-sized within its sample. The gene calls are TRBV19 and TRBJ2-2, with D tentatively TRBD1 (5 bases). Trimming cost V 5 bases and J 0 bases, with 13 bases left between them. The CDR3 runs 16 residues. Per germline, CDR1 LNHDA and CDR2 SQIVND (reference sequence). CDR3 in amino acids: CASSSYRYPNTGELFF. CDR3 sequence (DNA): TGTGCCAGTAGTTCCTACAGGTATCCGAACACCGGGGAGCTGTTTTTT.

This clonotype rates as large. The V and J genes are TRBV9 and TRBJ1-1; D uncertain. This CDR3 is 15 amino acids long. Germline V gene data show CDR1 as SGDLS and CDR2 as YYNGEE. Trimming left V 3 bases short and J 2 bases short, with 14 bases between. Here the CDR3 reads CASSDADPGNTEAFF. DNA of the CDR3: TGTGCCAGCAGCGACGCGGATCCTGGCAACACTGAAGCTTTCTTT. Full variable domain (rest looked up from reference TRBV9 and TRBJ1-1): DSGVTQTPKHLITATGQRVTLRCSPRSGDLSVYWYQQSLDQGLQFLIQYYNGEERAKGNILERFSAQQFPDLHSELNLSSLELGDSALYFCASSDADPGNTEAFFGQGTRLTVV.

V is TRBV6-1 and J is TRBJ2-5; no clear D gene. Germline V CDR1 and CDR2: MNHNS, SASEGT. CDR3 length equals 15 residues. Trimming shortened V by 7 bases and J by 0 bases, and 15 bases separated the two germline ends. CDR3 region: CASTWAGPNQETQYF. Written as DNA, the CDR3 is TGTGCCAGCACTTGGGCAGGCCCGAACCAAGAGACCCAGTACTTC.

In its sample, this clonotype ranks as medium-sized. The J gene is TRBJ2-7, the V gene TRBV19, with D tentatively TRBD1 (6 bases). V dropped 1 base and J dropped 3 bases, with 13 bases sitting between them. CDR3 length: 15 amino acids. CDR1 LNHDA and CDR2 SQIVND come from the germline V gene (reference sequence). CDR3 coding DNA: TGTGCCAGTAGTATAGGACCGGACAGAGGCTACGAGCAGTACTTC. It encodes CASSIGPDRGYEQYF. Combining the CDR3 with reference TRBV19 and TRBJ2-7 gives the whole variable domain DGGITQSPKYLFRKEGQNVTLSCEQNLNHDAMYWYRQDPGQGLRLIYYSQIVNDFQKGDIAEGYSVSREKKESFPLTVTSAQKNPTAFYLCASSIGPDRGYEQYFGPGTRLTVT.

This clonotype counts as medium-sized. V and J are TRBV19 and TRBJ1-1; no clear D. The CDR3 has 12 residues. Trimming took 8 bases from V and 5 from J, leaving 12 bases between them. Germline CDR1 and CDR2: LNHDA and SQIVND (reference sequence). This CDR3 is CASRSGWTEAFF. The CDR3 DNA sequence: TGTGCCAGTCGTAGCGGGTGGACTGAAGCTTTCTTT.

This clonotype was counted many times. The V and J genes are TRBV27 and TRBJ2-3; the D gene is possibly TRBD2 (5 bases). The V end lost 2 bases, the J end lost 7 bases, and 16 bases lay between the germline ends. The CDR3 covers 15 residues. The germline V gene encodes CDR1 MNHEY and CDR2 SMNVEV (reference sequence). The CDR3 spells CASSLPPASRNTQYF. The CDR3 DNA reads TGTGCCAGCAGTTTACCCCCCGCTAGCAGAAATACGCAGTATTTT.